This T cell receptor beta chain was identified in a study of blood T cells in healthy people across ages. The CDR3 extends over 13 amino acids. The germline gives CDR1 GTSNPN, CDR2 SVGIG (reference sequence). The germline V and J ends were trimmed by 2 bases and 7 bases, with 11 bases remaining between them. A sample-barcoded 5' primer and a J-beta primer mix were used in a second PCR of roughly 6 to 12 cycles. TCRdb passed the 5' RACE reads through MiXCR, listing each CDR3 protein once. The repertoire holds hundreds of thousands of distinct CDR3 sequences, with about 62% as singletons. The sequence came from a man aged 25-40 years in good health. What was sequenced was blood. V is TRBV30 and J is TRBJ1-4; no clear D. CDR3 loop: CAWSSHDGEKLFF. Here the CDR3 DNA reads TGTGCCTGGAGTAGTCACGACGGTGAAAAACTGTTTTTT. The complete variable domain, with remaining parts taken from reference TRBV30 and TRBJ1-4, reads SQTIHQWPATLVQPVGSPLSLECTVEGTSNPNLYWYRQAAGRGLQLLFYSVGIGQISSEVPQNLSASRPQDRQFILSSKKLLLSDSGFYLCAWSSHDGEKLFFGSGTQLSVL.